This T cell receptor beta chain was obtained from a study of T cell responses to AZD1222 COVID-19 vaccine. The study's findings and limits: White British ancestry dominated among donors, who included more females, and clonal diversity was possibly underestimated. Spike-specific TCR breadth and depth grew following two AZD1222 doses.

Trimming cost V 1 base and J 8 bases, with 12 bases left between them. The germline V gene encodes CDR1 SGHRS and CDR2 YFSETQ. The CDR3 has 13 residues. On this clone itself: What it binds is not known.

Profiling relied on immunoSEQ multiplex PCR, and the TCRdb table lists in-frame clones only, not all of them. The table shows 150,000 to 160,000 clones, with 90% occurring only once. This receptor was obtained from an adult in good health. Material: peripheral blood, obtained on day 0 of AZD1222 vaccination. The V call is TRBV5-1, the J call TRBJ1-2; tentatively, D is TRBD1 (6 bases). Here the CDR3 DNA reads TGCGCCAGCAGCTTGTCGCAGGGGCACGGCTACACCTTC. Its translation: CASSLSQGHGYTF.